Presented here are 13 T cell receptor beta chains from one specimen sequenced in a study of blood T cells in healthy people across ages. A second PCR, run for roughly 7 to 12 cycles, used a sample-barcoded 5' primer plus a J-beta primer mix. Each CDR3 protein gets one entry after TCRdb re-called the 5' RACE reads with MiXCR. This table holds hundreds of thousands of distinct CDR3 sequences, 58% found once. Sequenced material: blood. These receptors originate from a man between 60 and 75 years old in good health.

The V gene is TRBV4-2, the J gene TRBJ2-1; D could derive from TRBD1 or TRBD2 (5 bases each). The CDR3 extends over 13 amino acids. The V and J ends lost 1 base and 10 bases respectively, with 11 bases between them. Germline CDR1 is LGHNA and CDR2 is YNFKEQ. CDR3 loop: CASSQGGRDEQFF. CDR3 in DNA: TGTGCCAGCAGCCAAGGAGGTCGGGACGAGCAGTTCTTC.

The chain couples TRBV13 to TRBJ2-7; D unclear. Germline assignment: CDR1 PRHDT and CDR2 FYEKMQ (reference sequence). V lost 4 bases and J lost 0, with 16 bases in between. The CDR3 is 16 amino acids. The CDR3 reads CASSSLSRLSSYEQYF. DNA for the CDR3: TGTGCCAGCAGCTCGTTGAGCAGACTTAGCTCCTACGAGCAGTACTTC.

The chain employs TRBV2 and TRBJ1-2; D is unresolved. Between the trimmed V and J ends, which lost 7 bases and 0 bases, there was a span of 3 bases. CDR3 length: 11 amino acids. CDR1 and CDR2 from the germline V gene are SNHLY and FYNNEI. The CDR3 region is CASTPNYGYTF. In DNA form, the CDR3 reads TGTGCCAGCACCCCTAACTATGGCTACACCTTC.

This clonotype was seen only a few times. CDR3: CASRSSGEGFGDIQYF. The DNA for the CDR3 is TGTGCCAGCAGATCGTCGGGGGAGGGTTTTGGGGACATTCAGTACTTC. The chain employs TRBV6-1 and TRBJ2-4; 7 positions match TRBD2. The length of the CDR3 is 16 residues. CDR1 is MNHNS and CDR2 is SASEGT in the germline V gene. V dropped 6 bases and J dropped 8; count of bases not matched to a gene: 16.

V is TRBV28 and J is TRBJ2-1; D might be TRBD1 (5 bases). Germline V gene sequence: CDR1 MDHEN, CDR2 SYDVKM. The V end was cut by 6 bases, the J end by 8 bases, with 14 bases between. CDR3 length: 13 residues. CDR3 in amino acids: CASSPSRGHEQFF. CDR3 DNA sequence: TGTGCCAGCAGCCCATCAAGGGGCCATGAGCAGTTCTTC.

V gene TRBV20-1 combines with J gene TRBJ2-7; D possibly corresponds to TRBD1 (6 bases). The DNA end favors TRBJ2-5, so the J call may be wrong. Germline V CDR1 and CDR2: DFQATT, SNEGSKA (reference sequence). The CDR3 spans 14 residues. DNA of the CDR3: TGCAGTGCTAGCCCCAGTGGGGGCTGGGAGACCCAGTACTTC. Protein product: CSASPSGGWETQYF.

The chain combines TRBV7-9 with TRBJ2-5, with a possible D match to TRBD1 (6 bases). V was cut by 6 bases and J by 3 bases, with 17 bases left in between. This CDR3 spans 15 amino acids. Germline values: CDR1 SEHNR, CDR2 FQNEAQ (reference sequence). The CDR3 nucleotides are TGTGCCAGCAGACCAACAGGGAACTCCAAAGAGACCCAGTACTTC. Encoded protein: CASRPTGNSKETQYF.

The gene calls are TRBV24-1 and TRBJ2-5; 9 bases are shared with TRBD1. Germline V gene sequence: CDR1 KGHDR, CDR2 SFDVKD. The ends lost 4 bases at V and 11 bases at J; junction bases unmatched: 16. The CDR3 extends over 16 amino acids. CDR3 region: CATSDPSGTGIDEQYF. CDR3 DNA sequence: TGTGCCACCAGTGACCCCTCCGGGACAGGGATCGATGAGCAGTACTTC.

The chain couples TRBV5-1 to TRBJ2-5; a weak D match, TRBD1 (6 bases). Germline V gives CDR1 SGHRS, CDR2 YFSETQ. This CDR3 contains 15 residues. V lost 7 bases to trimming and J lost 4 bases, with 20 bases between them. CDR3 coding DNA: TGCGCCAGCGGCCCAGGGGAATTGGGTGGAGAGACCCAGTACTTC. Residues: CASGPGELGGETQYF.

This chain joins TRBV6-5 and TRBJ2-3; TRBD2 is a possible D gene (5 bases). This CDR3 region has 11 residues. CDR1 is MNHEY and CDR2 is SVGAGI in the germline V gene. With 8 bases removed from V and 6 bases from J, the gap between germline ends came to 9 bases. CDR3 coding DNA: TGTGCCAGCCTTAAGCGGGATACGCAGTATTTT. Translated, it gives CASLKRDTQYF.

This chain connects TRBV4-1 to TRBJ2-7; 11 bases agree with TRBD1. The CDR3 has 14 residues. In germline, CDR1 is MGHRA, CDR2 YSYEKL. Losses at the gene ends were 6 bases for V and 3 bases for J; bases not matched to a gene: 4. The CDR3 here is CASSRDRGYYEQYF. The CDR3 nucleotides are TGCGCCAGCAGTCGGGACAGGGGGTACTACGAGCAGTACTTC.

This sequence joins TRBV5-1 and TRBJ1-1, with a weak D call TRBD1 (5 bases). The V gene's germline CDR1 is SGHRS and CDR2 YFSETQ. Trimming cost V 4 bases and J 0 bases, with 10 bases left between them. This CDR3 region has 14 residues. CDR3 sequence (DNA): TGCGCCAGCAGCCCGGGACTAGTGAACACTGAAGCTTTCTTT. Translating gives CASSPGLVNTEAFF.

The genes are TRBV27 and TRBJ2-7, with TRBD1 as a possible D gene (6 bases). Germline assignment: CDR1 MNHEY and CDR2 SMNVEV (reference sequence). The CDR3 length is 15 residues. Trimming stripped 4 bases from V and 7 bases from J, with 20 bases between. The CDR3 DNA sequence: TGTGCCAGCAGTTCCGGGACACCCTGGGTCCAGGAGCAGTACTTC. Residues: CASSSGTPWVQEQYF.